The sequence of this T cell receptor beta chain was determined in a study of blood T cell repertoires in COVID-19. Study-level background: The cDNA or gDNA used as material had been derived from T cells, B-cell-depleted T cells, or PBMCs.

Data came from immunoSEQ multiplex PCR; TCRdb stores just in-frame clones and leaves some out. The table has about 300,000 clones, about four fifths seen once. Notes on this clone: Other DNA sequences in the same sample also yield this CDR3.

CDR3 length: 12 residues. The germline V and J ends were trimmed by 4 bases and 5 bases, with 7 bases remaining between them. Germline V gives CDR1 KGHDR, CDR2 SFDVKD. This receptor was identified in a woman in her fifties or sixties who had recovered from COVID-19. The chain links TRBV24-1 to TRBJ1-1; D remains unclear. The source material was peripheral blood. CDR3 residues: CATSDPGTEAFF. The CDR3 DNA is TGTGCCACCAGTGACCCGGGAACTGAAGCTTTCTTT.